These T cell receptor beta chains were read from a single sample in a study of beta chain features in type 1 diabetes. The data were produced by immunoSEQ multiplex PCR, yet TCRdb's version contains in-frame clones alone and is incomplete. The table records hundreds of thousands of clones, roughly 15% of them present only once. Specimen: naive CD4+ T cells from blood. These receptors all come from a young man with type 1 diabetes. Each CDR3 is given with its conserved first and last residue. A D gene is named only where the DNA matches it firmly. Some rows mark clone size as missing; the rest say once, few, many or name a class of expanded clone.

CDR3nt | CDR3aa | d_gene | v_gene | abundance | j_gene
TGTGCCTGTTCCAACGGTCCCCCCCATACGCAGTATTTT | CACSNGPPHTQYF | - | TRBV30 | - | TRBJ2-3
TGCGCCAGCAGCCAAGATCGTTTAGCGGGTGGGATTGCGCAGTTCTTC | CASSQDRLAGGIAQFF | TRBD2 | TRBV4-1 | - | TRBJ2-1
TGTGCCAGCAGTGACCTTCTGGGGGCGGATGGCTACACCTTC | CASSDLLGADGYTF | - | TRBV25-1 | few | TRBJ1-2
TGTGCCACCAGCAGAGGGTTAGCGGGAGGGCGTACAGATACGCAGTATTTT | CATSRGLAGGRTDTQYF | TRBD2 | TRBV15 | few | TRBJ2-3
TGCGCCAGCAGCCCGCCTGGAGGGTACAATGAGCAGTTCTTC | CASSPPGGYNEQFF | - | TRBV5-1 | - | TRBJ2-1
TGTGCCAGCAGCGAGCTAGCGGGGGCTGGAGAGCAGTTCTTC | CASSELAGAGEQFF | TRBD2 | TRBV9 | - | TRBJ2-1
TGTGCCAGCAGTACGCCGGGACAGGGCACCGATACGCAGTATTTT | CASSTPGQGTDTQYF | TRBD1 | TRBV28 | few | TRBJ2-3
TGTGCCAGCAGCGTGGAGGTAGAACATGCAGATACGCAGTATTTT | CASSVEVEHADTQYF | - | TRBV9 | - | TRBJ2-3
TGTGCCAGCTCACCAAGGATGGAGGGACTACCGACCAATACGCAGTATTTT | CASSPRMEGLPTNTQYF | TRBD2 | TRBV18 | - | TRBJ2-3
TGTGCCTGGGACCTACGAGGAAGGGGCTACACCTTC | CAWDLRGRGYTF | - | TRBV30 | - | TRBJ1-2
TGCGCCAGCAGCCAAACCACAGGGGGCGCGATGACCGGGGCCAACGTCCTGACTTTC | CASSQTTGGAMTGANVLTF | TRBD1 | TRBV4-3 | - | TRBJ2-6
TGTGCCAGCAGCCTACAGGGGGCGCGGTTCAATGAGCAGTTCTTC | CASSLQGARFNEQFF | TRBD1 | TRBV7-2 | few | TRBJ2-1
TGCGCCAGCAGCTGGTCAGGGGGCAACTATGGCTACACCTTC | CASSWSGGNYGYTF | TRBD1 | TRBV5-1 | - | TRBJ1-2
TGCAGCGTTCGGACTAGCGGGAGGAATGAGCAGTTCTTC | CSVRTSGRNEQFF | TRBD2 | TRBV29-1 | - | TRBJ2-1
TGTGCCAGCAGCTTGAGTGCTGTTGCAACTAATGAAAAACTGTTTTTT | CASSLSAVATNEKLFF | - | TRBV7-2 | - | TRBJ1-4
TGCGCCAGCAGGACGTCCACTAGACCTTCTAATGAGCAGTTCTTC | CASRTSTRPSNEQFF | - | TRBV5-1 | few | TRBJ2-1
TGTGCCAGCAGTTTGAGGGGCGGGAGTAGCGGTGAGCAGTTCTTC | CASSLRGGSSGEQFF | TRBD2 | TRBV28 | - | TRBJ2-1
TGTGCCAGTAGTAACCCCGGGGTGCGGACCCAGTACTTC | CASSNPGVRTQYF | - | TRBV19 | - | TRBJ2-5
TGCGCCAGCAGCTGGGGGGGGACAGGGCTCTACGAGCAGTACTTC | CASSWGGTGLYEQYF | TRBD1 | TRBV5-1 | few | TRBJ2-7
TGTGCCAGCAGCTTGGGTCGACAGCAAGAGACCCAGTACTTC | CASSLGRQQETQYF | - | TRBV5-4 | few | TRBJ2-5
TGTGCCAGCAGCCGGGACAGTTATTCCGTTGGCTACACCTTC | CASSRDSYSVGYTF | TRBD1 | TRBV5-5 | - | TRBJ1-2
TGTGCCAGCAGCTTAGGGGACAGTACCTACGAGCAGTACTTC | CASSLGDSTYEQYF | TRBD1 | TRBV7-9 | - | TRBJ2-7
TGTGCCAGCAGGCGACAGGGGTGGTCCTACAATGAGCAGTTCTTC | CASRRQGWSYNEQFF | TRBD1 | TRBV27 | - | TRBJ2-1
TGTGCCATCAGGGTAGCGGGAGGGGAAGAGACCCAGTACTTC | CAIRVAGGEETQYF | TRBD2 | TRBV10-3 | - | TRBJ2-5
TGCGCCAGCACGCCTAGCGGGAGAAAAGAGGAGACCCAGTACTTC | CASTPSGRKEETQYF | TRBD2 | TRBV4-1 | - | TRBJ2-5
TGCGCCAGCAGCTTGGGTAGCCCCTACGAGCAGTACTTC | CASSLGSPYEQYF | - | TRBV5-1 | - | TRBJ2-7
TGTGCCAGCAGTTCGCCTGGGACTCATCAGCCCCAGCATTTT | CASSSPGTHQPQHF | - | TRBV28 | few | TRBJ1-5
TGTGCCAGCAGTCGGACTAGAAGCACAGATACGCAGTATTTT | CASSRTRSTDTQYF | TRBD2 | TRBV28 | - | TRBJ2-3
TGTGCCATCGGCGGCCGGACTAGCGGCTCCTACGAGCAGTACTTC | CAIGGRTSGSYEQYF | TRBD2 | TRBV10-3 | few | TRBJ2-7
TGTGCCTGGAGTGTACAGGGGGCGAGGGAGCAGTACTTC | CAWSVQGAREQYF | TRBD1 | TRBV30 | few | TRBJ2-7
TGTGCCAGCAGTGGGTCGGGACAGGGAAGCTATGGCTACACCTTC | CASSGSGQGSYGYTF | TRBD1 | TRBV25-1 | - | TRBJ1-2
TGCGCCAGCAGCGACAGGGGCGGCGGGGAGCTGTTTTTT | CASSDRGGGELFF | TRBD1 | TRBV5-1 | - | TRBJ2-2
TGTGCCAGCAGTTTATCGCCAGGGAGGGAGGGCAATCAGCCCCAGCATTTT | CASSLSPGREGNQPQHF | - | TRBV27 | - | TRBJ1-5
TGTGCCACCGTTCGGACAGGGAGGGCCGCAGATACGCAGTATTTT | CATVRTGRAADTQYF | - | TRBV2 | once | TRBJ2-3
TGTGCCAGCACCGTACTAGCGGGATCCGATACGCAGTATTTT | CASTVLAGSDTQYF | TRBD2 | TRBV28 | - | TRBJ2-3
TGCAGTTCCTGGGGGCGACTATACAATGAGCAGTTCTTC | CSSWGRLYNEQFF | - | TRBV29-1 | - | TRBJ2-1
TGTGCCAGCAGCTTAAGTTCCGGAGAGACCCAGTACTTC | CASSLSSGETQYF | - | TRBV7-7 | few | TRBJ2-5
TGCGCCAGCAGCTCGACCCCCCGGGACAGGGGGAAAAATGAGCAGTTCTTC | CASSSTPRDRGKNEQFF | TRBD1 | TRBV5-1 | - | TRBJ2-1
TGTGCCAGCAGTCAGAGACAGAAAAATTCACCCCTCCACTTT | CASSQRQKNSPLHF | - | TRBV28 | once | TRBJ1-6
TGTGCCAGCAGGAGTAACAGGGTGAAAGCTTACGAGCAGTACTTC | CASRSNRVKAYEQYF | - | TRBV25-1 | few | TRBJ2-7
TGTGCCAGCAGCTACGCTACAGGGAATCAGCCCCAGCATTTT | CASSYATGNQPQHF | - | TRBV5-5 | few | TRBJ1-5
TGTGCCATCAGTGAGTCGGGAAGGACTAGCTCCTACGAGCAGTACTTC | CAISESGRTSSYEQYF | TRBD2 | TRBV10-3 | - | TRBJ2-7
TGCGCCAGCAGCCAAGAAAGCTCGGGCTCTGGAAACACCATATATTTT | CASSQESSGSGNTIYF | - | TRBV4-3 | few | TRBJ1-3
TGTGCCAGCAGCCCCGACAGCTACGAGCAGTACTTC | CASSPDSYEQYF | - | TRBV11-2 | few | TRBJ2-7
TGTGCCAGCAGTGACTCCTCTAGCGGGAGTGCAGCCAAAAACATTCAGTACTTC | CASSDSSSGSAAKNIQYF | TRBD2 | TRBV25-1 | few | TRBJ2-4
TGTGCCAGCTTAGTGACTAGCGGATCGCAGTTCTTC | CASLVTSGSQFF | TRBD2 | TRBV2 | - | TRBJ2-1
TGTGCCAGCAGGGGGGACAGGGGCTATGGCTACACCTTC | CASRGDRGYGYTF | TRBD1 | TRBV28 | - | TRBJ1-2
TGTGCCAGCGGGCGCCTCGGTTCCCCCCTACACGAGCAGTACTTC | CASGRLGSPLHEQYF | - | TRBV9 | - | TRBJ2-7
TGTGCCAGCAGCTGGAGACAGGGCCACGAGCAGTACTTC | CASSWRQGHEQYF | TRBD1 | TRBV11-2 | once | TRBJ2-7
TGTGCCAGCACACCCGCGTATGAGTCGAACACCGGGGAGCTGTTTTTT | CASTPAYESNTGELFF | - | TRBV28 | few | TRBJ2-2
TGTGCCAGCAGCGTAGGACAGGGAATCACTGAAGCTTTCTTT | CASSVGQGITEAFF | TRBD1 | TRBV9 | - | TRBJ1-1
TGCAGCGTAGATCAGGGGGCCGGAAGTTCTGAAGCTTTCTTT | CSVDQGAGSSEAFF | TRBD1 | TRBV29-1 | few | TRBJ1-1
TGCAGGGCGGCTGGAGAGACCCAGTACTTC | CRAAGETQYF | - | TRBV20-1 | - | TRBJ2-5
TGTGCCAGCAGTTTGACGTACCGGGAGGATGAAAAACTGTTTTTT | CASSLTYREDEKLFF | - | TRBV27 | - | TRBJ1-4
TGTGCCTGGAGCCTCAAATCCGGGACAGGGTGGACTGAAGCTTTCTTT | CAWSLKSGTGWTEAFF | TRBD1 | TRBV30 | - | TRBJ1-1
TGTGCCAGCAGTGACCGGAACAGGGGGCTAGCTCAGCCCCAGCATTTT | CASSDRNRGLAQPQHF | TRBD1 | TRBV28 | few | TRBJ1-5
TGTGCCAGCAGTTTAGGGGGGGGGACCCAAGAGACCCAGTACTTC | CASSLGGGTQETQYF | TRBD2 | TRBV28 | - | TRBJ2-5
TGTGCCAGCAGCCCGGGACAGGGGCCCGGCGAGCAGTACTTC | CASSPGQGPGEQYF | TRBD1 | TRBV6-6 | - | TRBJ2-7
TGTGCCAGCACCCCTCGGCCCAGGGGAATCAATGAGCAGTTCTTC | CASTPRPRGINEQFF | - | TRBV28 | - | TRBJ2-1
TGTGCCTGGAGTCGGCTTAACAGGCCTGGCTACACCTTC | CAWSRLNRPGYTF | - | TRBV30 | few | TRBJ1-2